Below, 8 T cell receptor beta chains from the same sample are listed, as sequenced in a study of T cells in Graves' hyperthyroidism and ophthalmopathy. From RNA transcripts, TCR beta CDR3 regions were amplified. When the TCR CDR3 underwent first-round RT-PCR, the HTBI primer set was used. From the multiplex PCR reads, TCRdb called clonotypes with MiXCR, one entry per CDR3 protein. The table has about 360,000 distinct CDR3 sequences, 15% to 17% seen once. Input material: blood. Receptor source: a woman under 30 with Graves' hyperthyroidism that later progressed to Graves' ophthalmopathy.

Notes on this clonotype: A read error may explain this, as a much larger clone is one base away. Because the CDR3's place on the DNA is in doubt, the DNA is left out and the CDR3 is given as listed by TCRdb. The V call is TRBV29-1, the J call TRBJ1-1; the table's D call, TRBD1, has no DNA check behind it. Per germline, CDR1 SQVTM and CDR2 ANQGSEA. The CDR3 is 15 amino acids long, termini counted. The CDR3 region is CSVAGGAFGRTEALF.

This clonotype was detected ten times or more. The chain couples TRBV27 to TRBJ2-3; 8 nucleotides agree with TRBD2. Trimming at V came to 1 base and at J to 1 base, leaving 4 bases not matched to a gene. Germline assignment: CDR1 MNHEY and CDR2 SMNVEV (reference sequence). The CDR3 runs to 16 residues. CDR3 region: CASSLFLAGGTDTQYF. Written as DNA, the CDR3 is TGTGCCAGCAGTTTATTCCTAGCGGGTGGCACAGATACGCAGTATTTT.

This chain links TRBV27 with TRBJ1-6, with 7 bases lining up with TRBD1. The CDR3 totals 17 residues. V trimming: 4 bases; J trimming: 5 bases; junction bases outside the gene matches: 11. In germline, CDR1 is MNHEY, CDR2 SMNVEV (reference sequence). CDR3 protein: CASSSSATGRHNSPLHF. DNA of the CDR3: TGTGCCAGCAGTTCCAGCGCGACAGGGCGACATAATTCACCCCTCCACTTT.

In its sample, this clonotype was seen a few times. The gene calls are TRBV29-1 and TRBJ2-5; 9 nucleotides match TRBD2. Trimming took 7 bases from V and 4 from J; bases not matched to a gene: 7. The CDR3 runs to 13 residues. The V gene's germline CDR1 is SQVTM and CDR2 ANQGSEA. CDR3 sequence (DNA): TGCAGCGCTAGCGGGATCGTATTAGAGACCCAGTACTTC. Its translation is CSASGIVLETQYF.

This clonotype was counted at least ten times. The gene calls are TRBV20-1 and TRBJ2-3; TRBD2 agrees at 8 bases. The ends lost 5 bases at V and 4 bases at J; junction bases unmatched: 11. From germline, CDR1 is DFQATT and CDR2 SNEGSKA (reference sequence). This CDR3 is built from 15 residues. In DNA, the CDR3 is TGCAGTGCTTGGGAGAGCGGACTAGCCTCAGATACGCAGTATTTT. Translated: CSAWESGLASDTQYF.

This clonotype appeared a single time. A much larger clone lies a single base off, so this may be a read error. The J gene is TRBJ2-1, the V gene TRBV20-1; TRBD2 matches 12 bases. This CDR3 is built from 16 residues. The V gene's germline CDR1 is DFQATT and CDR2 SNEGSKA (reference sequence). The CDR3 here is CSARTGTSGPYNKQFF. For the CDR3, the DNA is TGCAGTGCTAGGACAGGGACTAGCGGGCCCTACAATAAGCAGTTCTTC.

J is TRBJ2-3 and V is TRBV19; a weak D match, TRBD2 (6 bases). The V end was cut by 4 bases, the J end by 0 bases, with 17 bases between. Germline V CDR1 and CDR2: LNHDA, SQIVND (reference sequence). The CDR3 consists of 17 residues. CDR3 DNA sequence: TGTGCCAGTAGTACCTACAAAATTAGCGGAAGCACAGATACGCAGTATTTT. This sequence encodes CASSTYKISGSTDTQYF.

This clonotype turned up a few times. The genes are TRBV15 and TRBJ2-1; D uncertain. Germline CDR1 is LNHNV and CDR2 is YYDKDF (reference sequence). Trimming stripped 3 bases from V and 9 bases from J, with 12 bases between. The CDR3 length is 13 residues. Here the CDR3 reads CATSSFPGTEQFF. CDR3 in DNA: TGTGCCACCAGCAGCTTCCCAGGTACTGAGCAGTTCTTC.